This paragraph reports one T cell receptor (beta chain). In this sample, this clonotype turned up many times. The target of this receptor is not known. No much larger clone is present one base from it, and per-base qualities are unavailable. cDNA synthesis used template-switch 5'RACE with a primer carrying a 10-nucleotide random unique molecular identifier tagging each TCR transcript. Over 170 million TCR-beta sequences, covering 15-18 subjects, were produced in each sequencing run. The RNeasy kit was used to extract total RNA. Using the KAPA Real-time Library Amplification kit, TCR-beta VDJ regions were amplified with primers for the TCR constant region and the 5'RACE anchor. Sample indexes and Illumina adaptors were added in a first PCR, after which library yield was increased in a second PCR. After Ampure bead purification, the roughly 650 bp TCR product was size-selected on a 2% E-gel SizeSelection system. Before pooling, library quality was checked on a Bioanalyzer, concentration was measured with Qubit, and libraries were quantified with the Kapa Library Quantification kit. Paired-end 2 x 150 bp sequencing of the libraries was performed on an Illumina HiSeq 2500. To increase sequence diversity, about 25-30% phiX was spiked into each library pool. In the paper's pipeline: The UMI-based MiGEC pipeline processed quality-filtered reads and removed over 75% of raw TCR sequences during error correction. IMGT germline references were used for alignment of VDJ genes, and clonotypes were defined by a unique CDR3 amino acid sequence together with V-J genes. Clonal expansion, Shannon diversity, and CDR3 relatedness (CalcPairwiseDistances, ClusterSamples) were evaluated with VDJtools, and phylogenetic trees were built with CLCbio workbench. A clone was classed as expanded if it had 8 or more unique UMIs, a cutoff based on coefficient-of-variation modelling across technical triplicates. The public reads were reprocessed in TCRdb via fastp at Q25 and MiXCR, keeping in-frame beta chains. CDR3 protein sequences are deduplicated, and each keeps its most common genes and DNA. The V and J calls, along with clone size, are taken from TCRdb and not from the paper's own processing. Here the sample has 70,000 to 95,000 distinct CDR3 sequences; less than 15% occur a single time. The ten largest make up under 6% of the sample.

Reading the label with the study, this specimen's time point is: longitudinal time-point 2. Unsorted PBMC libraries were generated from 2 million PBMCs stored in RNAlater at -80 °C until RNA extraction. Peripheral blood was subjected to Ficoll-Hypaque density gradient centrifugation to isolate PBMCs, which were then cryopreserved in liquid nitrogen. Including the terminal cysteine and phenylalanine, the CDR3 comprises 19 residues. Only the CDR3 portion is preserved as DNA: 57 bases, with reading frame beginning at the first base. In the germline V gene, CDR1 corresponds to SGHRS and CDR2 to YFSETQ. Between the V and J ends, shortened by 3 bases and 0 bases respectively, the junction contains 22 bases. The data derive from a study of neurological immune-mediated disorders (dated by TCRdb to the late 2010s). At the level of the whole study: Peripheral blood TCR-beta repertoires from HTLV-I-associated myelopathy (HAM/TSP) patients, multiple sclerosis patients and healthy controls were compared by UMI-based sequencing. Of the 60 to 70 subjects in the cohort, around 15 were HAM/TSP patients, approximately 35 were multiple sclerosis patients, and about 20 were healthy controls. Longitudinal samples, technical triplicates and paired sorted CD4+ and CD8+ T-cell subsets, alongside PBMC samples, were included among the 106 TCR-beta libraries. Longitudinal HAM/TSP and healthy donors had 3 time-points each (about 3-45 month intervals).

Overall results and qualifications from the work: Expanded clones from different subjects shared no identical CDR3 amino acid sequences, which suggests that TCR-beta repertoires were private in all groups. TCR clonal expansion was highest in HAM/TSP patients and lowest in MS patients, with MS patients falling below even healthy controls.

The sequence is built from TRBV5-1 and TRBJ1-3; the D gene identity is not certain. This TCR derives from a female donor with HTLV-1-associated myelopathy (HAM/TSP). Input material: PBMCs. The CDR3 region has the sequence CASSSDPERGAHSGNTIYF. The DNA reads TGCGCCAGCAGCTCCGATCCCGAACGTGGTGCCCACTCTGGAAACACCATATATTTT.